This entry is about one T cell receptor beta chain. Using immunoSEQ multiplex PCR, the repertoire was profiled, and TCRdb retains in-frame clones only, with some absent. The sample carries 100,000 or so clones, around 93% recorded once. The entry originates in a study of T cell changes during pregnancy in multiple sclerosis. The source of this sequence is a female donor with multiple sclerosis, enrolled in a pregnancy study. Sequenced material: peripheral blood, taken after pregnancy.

CDR3 amino acids: CASSESGQPGTDEQFF. The CDR3 nucleotides read TGTGCCAGCAGTGAATCGGGACAGCCTGGAACGGATGAGCAGTTCTTC. The chain couples TRBV6-4 to TRBJ2-1; 7 bases are a match to TRBD1. The germline V gene has CDR1 MRHNA and CDR2 SNTAGT. With V trimmed by 3 bases and J by 8 bases, 13 bases remained unmatched. The CDR3 covers 16 residues.